Following are 20 T cell receptor beta chains from one sample sequenced in a study of blood T cell repertoires in COVID-19. The method was immunoSEQ multiplex PCR; TCRdb's version includes in-frame clones alone and lacks a portion of them. The table records some 300,000 clones, about nine tenths of them present only once. Sequenced material: PBMCs or T cells enriched from blood (not recorded which). The source of these receptors is a woman aged 50 to 60 who had been exposed to COVID-19.

This clone was observed once. The chain recombines TRBV5-1 with TRBJ1-1; D unresolved. V lost 2 bases to trimming and J lost 4 bases, with 18 bases between them. The CDR3 contains 16 residues. CDR1 and CDR2 (germline): SGHRS, YFSETQ. The CDR3 DNA sequence: TGCGCCAGCAGCTTCGGTCTTTCGAGAGGAAGCACTGAAGCTTTCTTT. Residues: CASSFGLSRGSTEAFF.

The chain uses TRBV19 and TRBJ2-2; 8 bases are a match to TRBD1. The CDR3 covers 16 residues. J was trimmed by 4 bases and V by 4 bases; bases with no gene match: 8. From germline, CDR1 is LNHDA and CDR2 SQIVND (reference sequence). CDR3 region: CASSTQGAVSTGELFF. The DNA for the CDR3 is TGTGCCAGTAGTACTCAGGGGGCTGTAAGCACCGGGGAGCTGTTTTTT.

The chain recombines TRBV4-1 with TRBJ2-1; TRBD2 aligns across 13 bases. The CDR3 is made up of 18 amino acids. With 4 bases clipped from V and 5 bases from J, the junction kept 11 bases outside the gene matches. Per germline, CDR1 MGHRA and CDR2 YSYEKL. CDR3 sequence: CASSRSQPGLAGNNEQFF. DNA for the CDR3: TGCGCCAGCAGCCGATCACAACCGGGACTAGCGGGGAACAATGAGCAGTTCTTC.

The chain couples TRBV7-9 to TRBJ2-7, with 8 bases aligning to TRBD1. The germline CDR1 and CDR2 sequences are SEHNR and FQNEAQ (reference sequence). This CDR3 contains 14 residues. Unmatched junction bases numbered 7, after V lost 5 bases and J lost 4 bases. The CDR3 region has the DNA TGTGCCAGCAGCCCTAGGACAGGGTGGTACGAGCAGTACTTC. It codes for CASSPRTGWYEQYF.

The V and J genes are TRBV5-1 and TRBJ2-1; 8 nucleotides match TRBD1. Per the germline V gene, CDR1 is SGHRS and CDR2 is YFSETQ. The CDR3 totals 15 residues. The V gene end was trimmed by 4 bases and the J gene end by 3 bases; junction bases not matched to a gene: 6. The CDR3 DNA reads TGCGCCAGCAGCAAGGATGGACAGGGCTACAATGAGCAGTTCTTC. It is translated as CASSKDGQGYNEQFF.

The genes are TRBV5-4 and TRBJ1-2; 8 nucleotides line up with TRBD1. V lost 5 bases, J lost 6 bases, and 15 bases stayed unmatched. CDR3 length equals 16 residues. Per the germline V gene, CDR1 is SGHNT and CDR2 is YYREEE (reference sequence). The CDR3 region has the DNA TGTGCCAGCAGTCAAACCCTATACGCAGGGGGCGATGGCTACACCTTC. It encodes CASSQTLYAGGDGYTF.

This chain uses TRBV28 with TRBJ1-3, with TRBD1 matching over 8 bases. CDR1 and CDR2 from the germline V gene are MDHEN and SYDVKM. Unmatched junction bases numbered 4, after V lost 7 bases and J lost 5 bases. This CDR3 contains 13 residues. CDR3 nucleotides: TGTGCCAGCAATACAGGGGGAAGAAACACCATATATTTT. Protein sequence: CASNTGGRNTIYF. The entire variable domain, with the rest obtained from reference TRBV28 and TRBJ1-3, is as follows: DVKVTQSSRYLVKRTGEKVFLECVQDMDHENMFWYRQDPGLGLRLIYFSYDVKMKEKGDIPEGYSVSREKKERFSLILESASTNQTSMYLCASNTGGRNTIYFGEGSWLTVV.

The rearrangement links TRBV5-6 to TRBJ1-6; possibly TRBD1 for D (5 bases). The germline CDR1 and CDR2 sequences are SGHDT and YYEEEE. This CDR3 has 12 residues. The V end lost 3 bases, the J end lost 13 bases, and 11 bases lay between the germline ends. CDR3 sequence (DNA): TGTGCCAGCAGCTGGCAGGGCCAGCCCCTCCACTTT. This gives the protein CASSWQGQPLHF.

The chain couples TRBV11-2 to TRBJ2-2; D gene unclear. With 4 bases removed from V and 5 bases from J, the gap between germline ends came to 8 bases. The CDR3 loop spans 13 amino acids. Germline V gene data show CDR1 as SGHAT and CDR2 as FQNNGV. As DNA, the CDR3 is TGTGCCAGCAGCTCGGTCACTACCGGGGAGCTGTTTTTT. It encodes CASSSVTTGELFF.

The chain uses TRBV7-9 and TRBJ1-2; TRBD1 matches 7 bases. V lost 5 bases, J lost 3 bases, and 9 bases stayed unmatched. The CDR3 sequence is 15 residues long. Germline-derived CDR1 and CDR2 are SEHNR and FQNEAQ (reference sequence). CDR3 in amino acids: CASSLEDRLDYGYTF. In DNA form, the CDR3 reads TGTGCCAGCAGCCTGGAGGACAGGTTGGACTATGGCTACACCTTC.

The chain joins TRBV10-3 to TRBJ1-1; 7 bases map to TRBD1. In germline, CDR1 is ENHRY, CDR2 SYGVKD. V shed 6 bases and J 0 bases; nucleotides not matched to a gene: 10. The CDR3 has 16 amino acids. The CDR3 DNA reads as TGTGCCATCAGCTCAACTCAGACAGGGCTGAACACTGAAGCTTTCTTT. It translates to CAISSTQTGLNTEAFF.

This chain uses TRBV4-2 with TRBJ2-1, with TRBD1 identical over 8 bases. The CDR3 has 18 residues. V trimming: 1 base; J trimming: 6 bases; junction bases outside the gene matches: 14. The V gene's germline CDR1 is LGHNA and CDR2 YNFKEQ. The CDR3 region is CASSQAAQGAFTVNEQFF. The CDR3 bases are TGTGCCAGCAGCCAAGCAGCTCAGGGGGCTTTTACTGTCAATGAGCAGTTCTTC.

Note on this clone: One end of the junction is discordant with germline, which a read error may explain. J is TRBJ2-3 and V is TRBV9, with D tentatively TRBD1 (6 bases). CDR3 length: 16 amino acids. CDR1 is SGDLS and CDR2 is YYNGEE in the germline V gene. The CDR3 nucleotides read TGTGCCAGCACCGTAGGACAGAGCCCTAGCACAGATACGCAGTATTTT. Protein sequence: CASTVGQSPSTDTQYF.

This clone was observed once. The rearrangement uses TRBV29-1 and TRBJ2-5; weak D call: TRBD1 (6 bases). This CDR3 is 13 amino acids long. Between the trimmed V and J ends, which lost 2 bases and 4 bases, there was a span of 11 bases. Germline lookup yields CDR1 SQVTM and CDR2 ANQGSEA. CDR3 nucleotides: TGCAGCGTTGAACCGACAGGCCCAGAGACCCAGTACTTC. This codes for CSVEPTGPETQYF.

This sequence joins TRBV28 and TRBJ1-2; no definite D call. Germline lookup yields CDR1 MDHEN and CDR2 SYDVKM. The CDR3 loop spans 13 amino acids. Trimming took off 7 bases at V and 8 bases at J, with 17 bases between the two ends. CDR3 nucleotide sequence: TGTGCCAGCATTGGCGGGAAAACGGGGGGCTACACCTTC. This sequence encodes CASIGGKTGGYTF.

The table lists this clone with a count of one. The V and J genes are TRBV5-5 and TRBJ2-5; TRBD2 agrees at 11 bases. The V gene's germline CDR1 is SGHKS and CDR2 YYEKEE (reference sequence). Trimming at V came to 1 base and at J to 2 bases, leaving 4 bases not matched to a gene. The CDR3 has 16 amino acids. As DNA, the CDR3 is TGTGCCAGCAGCTTGACCGGGACTAGCGGACAAGAGACCCAGTACTTC. Encoded protein: CASSLTGTSGQETQYF.

The chain uses TRBV19 and TRBJ2-5, with a weak D call TRBD1 (6 bases). The germline V gene encodes CDR1 LNHDA and CDR2 SQIVND (reference sequence). The CDR3 sequence is 16 residues long. The V gene lost 4 bases and the J gene lost 4 bases, with 19 bases spanning the gap. The CDR3 DNA follows: TGTGCCAGTAGTACCCGGGACCGCCGAGGGGGAGAGACCCAGTACTTC. This translates into CASSTRDRRGGETQYF.

The chain joins TRBV25-1 to TRBJ1-1, with 7 bases that match TRBD1. Germline-derived CDR1 and CDR2 are MGHDK and SYGVNS. The ends lost 2 bases at V and 5 bases at J; junction bases unmatched: 8. The length of the CDR3 is 15 residues. In DNA form, the CDR3 reads TGTGCCAGCAGTGAAACGACAGGGATAGGAACTGAAGCTTTCTTT. The encoded protein is CASSETTGIGTEAFF.

The rearrangement links TRBV7-2 to TRBJ1-5, with TRBD1 as a possible D gene (6 bases). The CDR3 is made up of 15 amino acids. V lost 5 bases and J lost 1, with 12 bases in between. Germline loops: CDR1 SGHTA, CDR2 FQGNSA. The CDR3 nucleotides are TGTGCCAGCAGCCTACGGACAGAAAGCAATCAGCCCCAGCATTTT. Translated, it gives CASSLRTESNQPQHF.

The rearrangement uses TRBV7-9 and TRBJ2-7; D is possibly TRBD2 (6 bases). Germline CDR1 is SEHNR and CDR2 is FQNEAQ (reference sequence). This CDR3 spans 14 amino acids. The V gene lost 3 bases and the J gene lost 2 bases, with 11 bases spanning the gap. CDR3 region: CASSFGGQTYEQYF. The CDR3 DNA follows: TGTGCCAGCAGCTTCGGAGGGCAGACCTACGAGCAGTACTTC. The variable domain in full, completed from reference TRBV7-9 and TRBJ2-7, reads DTGVSQNPRHKITKRGQNVTFRCDPISEHNRLYWYRQTLGQGPEFLTYFQNEAQLEKSRLLSDRFSAERPKGSFSTLEIQRTEQGDSAMYLCASSFGGQTYEQYFGPGTRLTVT.